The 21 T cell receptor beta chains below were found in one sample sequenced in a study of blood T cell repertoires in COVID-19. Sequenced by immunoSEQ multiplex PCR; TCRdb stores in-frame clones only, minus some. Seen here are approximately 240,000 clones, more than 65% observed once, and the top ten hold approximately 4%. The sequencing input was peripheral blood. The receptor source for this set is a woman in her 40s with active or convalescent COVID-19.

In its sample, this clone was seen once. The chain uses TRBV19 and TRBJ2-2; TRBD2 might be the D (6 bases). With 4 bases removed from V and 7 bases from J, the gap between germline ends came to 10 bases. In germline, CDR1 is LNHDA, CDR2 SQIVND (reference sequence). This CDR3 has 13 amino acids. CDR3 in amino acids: CASSTPGVGELFF. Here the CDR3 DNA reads TGTGCCAGTAGTACCCCGGGGGTCGGGGAGCTGTTTTTT.

CDR3 bases: TGTGCCAGCAGCCGTCCCAGTAACAATGAGCAGTTCTTC. This codes for CASSRPSNNEQFF. The chain employs TRBV12-3 or TRBV12-4 and TRBJ2-1; D unclear. The CDR3 loop spans 13 amino acids. V dropped 6 bases and J dropped 5 bases, with 11 bases sitting between them.

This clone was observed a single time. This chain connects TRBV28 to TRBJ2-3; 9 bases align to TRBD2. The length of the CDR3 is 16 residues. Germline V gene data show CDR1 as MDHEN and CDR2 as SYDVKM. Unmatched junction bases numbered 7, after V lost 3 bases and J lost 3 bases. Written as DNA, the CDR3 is TGTGCCAGCAGTTTCTTGCGGGGGGGAAGAACAGATACGCAGTATTTT. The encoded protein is CASSFLRGGRTDTQYF. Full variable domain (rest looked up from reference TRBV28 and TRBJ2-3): DVKVTQSSRYLVKRTGEKVFLECVQDMDHENMFWYRQDPGLGLRLIYFSYDVKMKEKGDIPEGYSVSREKKERFSLILESASTNQTSMYLCASSFLRGGRTDTQYFGPGTRLTVL.

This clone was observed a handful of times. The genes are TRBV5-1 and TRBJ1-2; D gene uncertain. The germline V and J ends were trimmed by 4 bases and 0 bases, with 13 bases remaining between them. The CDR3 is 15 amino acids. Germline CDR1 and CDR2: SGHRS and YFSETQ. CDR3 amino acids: CASSPGSQANYGYTF. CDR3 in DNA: TGCGCCAGCAGCCCCGGAAGCCAGGCTAACTATGGCTACACCTTC.

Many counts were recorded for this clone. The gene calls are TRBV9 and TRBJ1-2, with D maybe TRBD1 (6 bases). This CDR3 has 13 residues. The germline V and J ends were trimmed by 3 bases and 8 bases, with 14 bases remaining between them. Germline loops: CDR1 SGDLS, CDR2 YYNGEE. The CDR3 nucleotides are TGTGCCAGCAGCGATAACAGGGTACGGGGCTACACCTTC. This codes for CASSDNRVRGYTF.

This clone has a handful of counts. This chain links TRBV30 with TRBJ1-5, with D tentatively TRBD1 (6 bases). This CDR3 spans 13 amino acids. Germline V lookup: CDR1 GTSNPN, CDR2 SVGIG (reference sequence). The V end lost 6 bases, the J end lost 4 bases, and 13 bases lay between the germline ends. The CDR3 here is CACRGGANQPQHF. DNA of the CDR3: TGTGCCTGCCGAGGGGGGGCTAATCAGCCCCAGCATTTT. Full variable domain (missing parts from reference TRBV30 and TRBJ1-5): SQTIHQWPATLVQPVGSPLSLECTVEGTSNPNLYWYRQAAGRGLQLLFYSVGIGQISSEVPQNLSASRPQDRQFILSSKKLLLSDSGFYLCACRGGANQPQHFGDGTRLSIL.

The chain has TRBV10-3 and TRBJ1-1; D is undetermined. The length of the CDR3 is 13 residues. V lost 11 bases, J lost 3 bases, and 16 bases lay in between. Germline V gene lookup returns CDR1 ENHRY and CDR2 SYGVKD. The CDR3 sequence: CAVGRREDTEAFF. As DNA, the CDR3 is TGTGCCGTAGGAAGAAGAGAGGACACTGAAGCTTTCTTT.

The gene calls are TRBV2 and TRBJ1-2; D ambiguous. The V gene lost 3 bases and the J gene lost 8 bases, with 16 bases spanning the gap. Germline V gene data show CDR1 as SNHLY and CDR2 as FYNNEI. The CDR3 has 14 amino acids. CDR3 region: CASSDPGLARGYTF. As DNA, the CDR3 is TGTGCCAGCAGTGACCCCGGCCTGGCGAGGGGCTACACCTTC.

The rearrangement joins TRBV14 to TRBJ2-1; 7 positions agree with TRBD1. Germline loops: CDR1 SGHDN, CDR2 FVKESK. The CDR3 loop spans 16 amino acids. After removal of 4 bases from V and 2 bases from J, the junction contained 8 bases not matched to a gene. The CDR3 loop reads CASSRQGVNAYNEQFF. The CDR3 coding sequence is TGTGCCAGCAGCCGACAGGGCGTTAATGCCTACAATGAGCAGTTCTTC.

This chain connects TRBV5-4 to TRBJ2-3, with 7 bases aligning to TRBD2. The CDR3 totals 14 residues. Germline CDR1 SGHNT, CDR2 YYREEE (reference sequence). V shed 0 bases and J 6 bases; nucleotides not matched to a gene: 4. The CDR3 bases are TGTGCCAGCAGCTTGGAGTGGGGAGGGGATACGCAGTATTTT. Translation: CASSLEWGGDTQYF.

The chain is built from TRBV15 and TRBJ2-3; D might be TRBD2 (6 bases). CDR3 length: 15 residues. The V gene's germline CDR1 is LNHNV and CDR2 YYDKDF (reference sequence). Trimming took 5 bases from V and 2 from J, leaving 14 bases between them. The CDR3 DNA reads TGTGCCACCAGCGGGAGGCAAGGGGCCACAGATACGCAGTATTTT. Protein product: CATSGRQGATDTQYF.

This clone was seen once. The CDR3 protein is CASSATGEDGYTF. Written as DNA, the CDR3 is TGTGCCAGCAGTGCAACAGGGGAAGATGGCTACACCTTC. J is TRBJ1-2 and V is TRBV6-6; 7 nucleotides align to TRBD1. The length of the CDR3 is 13 residues. CDR1 is MNHNY and CDR2 is SVGAGI in the germline V gene (reference sequence). Trimming cost V 5 bases and J 6 bases; bases outside gene matches: 6.

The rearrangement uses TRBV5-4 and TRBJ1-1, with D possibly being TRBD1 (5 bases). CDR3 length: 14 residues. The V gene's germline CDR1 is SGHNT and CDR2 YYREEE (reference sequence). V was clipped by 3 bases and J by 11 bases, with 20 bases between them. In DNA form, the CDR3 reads TGTGCCAGCAGCTCAAACGAGGACAAGCCCAGGGCTTTCTTT. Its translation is CASSSNEDKPRAFF. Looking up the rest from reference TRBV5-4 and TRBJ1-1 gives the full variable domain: ETGVTQSPTHLIKTRGQQVTLRCSSQSGHNTVSWYQQALGQGPQFIFQYYREEENGRGNFPPRFSGLQFPNYSSELNVNALELDDSALYLCASSSNEDKPRAFFGQGTRLTVV.

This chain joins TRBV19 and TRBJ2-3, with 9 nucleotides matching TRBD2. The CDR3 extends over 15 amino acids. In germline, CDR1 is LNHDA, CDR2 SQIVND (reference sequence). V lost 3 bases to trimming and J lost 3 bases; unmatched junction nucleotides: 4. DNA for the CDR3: TGTGCCAGTAGTATTGGCGGGGGGGATACAGATACGCAGTATTTT. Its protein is CASSIGGGDTDTQYF.

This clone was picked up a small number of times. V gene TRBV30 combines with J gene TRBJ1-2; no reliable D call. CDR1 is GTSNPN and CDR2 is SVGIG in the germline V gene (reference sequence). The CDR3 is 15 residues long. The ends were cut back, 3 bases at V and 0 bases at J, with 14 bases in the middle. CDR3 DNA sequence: TGTGCCTGGAGGTCCCGCTGGGAGTCTAACTATGGCTACACCTTC. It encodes CAWRSRWESNYGYTF.

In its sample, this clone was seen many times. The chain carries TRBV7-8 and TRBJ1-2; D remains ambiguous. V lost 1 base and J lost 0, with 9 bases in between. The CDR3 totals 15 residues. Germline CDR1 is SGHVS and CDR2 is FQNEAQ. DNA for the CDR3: TGTGCCAGCAGCTTAGTAACAGAACCTAACTATGGCTACACCTTC. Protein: CASSLVTEPNYGYTF. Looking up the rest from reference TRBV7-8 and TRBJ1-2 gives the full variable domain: GAGVSQSPRYKVAKRGQDVALRCDPISGHVSLFWYQQALGQGPEFLTYFQNEAQLDKSGLPSDRFFAERPEGSVSTLKIQRTQQEDSAVYLCASSLVTEPNYGYTFGSGTRLTVV.

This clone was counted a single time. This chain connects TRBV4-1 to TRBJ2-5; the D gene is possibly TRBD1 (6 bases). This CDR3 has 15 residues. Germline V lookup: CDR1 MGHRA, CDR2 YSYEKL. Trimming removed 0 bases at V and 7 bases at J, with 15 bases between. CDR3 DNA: TGCGCCAGCAGCCAAGATCAGGGGCAGCAGGGGACCCAGTACTTC. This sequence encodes CASSQDQGQQGTQYF.

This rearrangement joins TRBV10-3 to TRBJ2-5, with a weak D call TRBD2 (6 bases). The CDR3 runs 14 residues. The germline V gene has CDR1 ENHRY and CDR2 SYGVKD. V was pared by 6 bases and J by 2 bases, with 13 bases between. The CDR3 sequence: CAIRPTGDQETQYF. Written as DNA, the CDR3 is TGTGCCATCAGGCCGACGGGGGATCAAGAGACCCAGTACTTC.

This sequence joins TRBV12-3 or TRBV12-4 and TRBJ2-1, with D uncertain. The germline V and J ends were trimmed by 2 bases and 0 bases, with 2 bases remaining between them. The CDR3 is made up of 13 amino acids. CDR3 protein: CASSLRSYNEQFF. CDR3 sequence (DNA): TGTGCCAGCAGTTTACGCTCCTACAATGAGCAGTTCTTC.

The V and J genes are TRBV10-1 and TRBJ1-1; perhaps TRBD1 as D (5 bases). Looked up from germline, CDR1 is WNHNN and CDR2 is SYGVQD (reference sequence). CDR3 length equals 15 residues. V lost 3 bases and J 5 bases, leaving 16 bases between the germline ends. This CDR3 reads CASSDGAARSTEAFF. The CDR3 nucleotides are TGCGCCAGCAGTGATGGGGCAGCGAGGAGTACTGAAGCTTTCTTT.

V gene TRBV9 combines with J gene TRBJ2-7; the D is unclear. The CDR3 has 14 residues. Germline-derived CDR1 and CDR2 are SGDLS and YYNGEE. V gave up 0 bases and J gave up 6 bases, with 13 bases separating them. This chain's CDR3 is CASSVGPAAGEQYF. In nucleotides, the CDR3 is TGTGCCAGCAGCGTAGGTCCCGCGGCTGGCGAGCAGTACTTC.